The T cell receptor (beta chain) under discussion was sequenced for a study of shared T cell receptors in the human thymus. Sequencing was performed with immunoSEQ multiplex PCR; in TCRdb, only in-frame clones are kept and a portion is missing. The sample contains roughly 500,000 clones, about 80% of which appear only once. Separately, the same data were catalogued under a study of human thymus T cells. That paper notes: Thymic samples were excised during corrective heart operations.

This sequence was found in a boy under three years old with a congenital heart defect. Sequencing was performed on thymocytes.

CDR3 DNA: TGTGCCAGTAGTTCTGCCGGGACAATCTATGGCTACACCTTC. It codes for CASSSAGTIYGYTF. V gene TRBV19 combines with J gene TRBJ1-2; TRBD1 might be the D (6 bases). The germline V gene encodes CDR1 LNHDA and CDR2 SQIVND (reference sequence). Trimming stripped 5 bases from V and 4 bases from J, with 14 bases between. The CDR3 loop spans 14 amino acids.